Listed here are 31 T cell receptor beta chains from one sample, sequenced in a study of shared clonotypes between healthy human individuals. Clones were sequenced by immunoSEQ multiplex PCR, and TCRdb holds only the in-frame ones, with some missing. Among under 1,100,000 clones listed, approximately 76% were seen once. Sequenced input: memory CD4+ T cells sorted from blood. Documented subset: CD45RA-negative fraction. These receptors were taken from a man aged 18-30 years in good health.

The chain has TRBV7-8 and TRBJ2-6; tentatively, D is TRBD2 (5 bases). The V and J ends lost 8 bases and 1 base respectively, with 6 bases between them. The CDR3 length is 13 residues. Germline V gene lookup returns CDR1 SGHVS and CDR2 FQNEAQ. The CDR3 DNA is TGTGCCAGCGGGAGTTCTGGGGCCAACGTCCTGACTTTC. Translating it yields CASGSSGANVLTF. Using reference TRBV7-8 and TRBJ2-6 for the parts outside the CDR3, the full variable domain is GAGVSQSPRYKVAKRGQDVALRCDPISGHVSLFWYQQALGQGPEFLTYFQNEAQLDKSGLPSDRFFAERPEGSVSTLKIQRTQQEDSAVYLCASGSSGANVLTFGAGSRLTVL.

This sequence joins TRBV7-2 and TRBJ2-7; TRBD2 is a possible D gene (5 bases). In germline, CDR1 is SGHTA, CDR2 FQGNSA. CDR3 length: 12 residues. Trimming shortened V by 2 bases and J by 9 bases, and 11 bases separated the two germline ends. The CDR3 is CASSLSGLGQYF. DNA of the CDR3: TGTGCCAGCAGCTTATCGGGATTGGGGCAGTACTTC. Drawing the rest from reference TRBV7-2 and TRBJ2-7, the complete variable domain is GAGVSQSPSNKVTEKGKDVELRCDPISGHTALYWYRQSLGQGLEFLIYFQGNSAPDKSGLPSDRFSAERTGGSVSTLTIQRTQQEDSAVYLCASSLSGLGQYFGPGTRLTVT.

This clone was counted between two and nine times. This chain uses TRBV6-1 with TRBJ1-2; TRBD1 agrees at 11 bases. In germline, CDR1 is MNHNS, CDR2 SASEGT. There are 15 residues in the CDR3. V shed 5 bases and J 6 bases; nucleotides not matched to a gene: 8. CDR3 protein: CASSRTGGLVDGYTF. In DNA, the CDR3 is TGTGCCAGCAGTCGGACAGGGGGCTTGGTAGATGGCTACACCTTC.

As for this clone: The sample carries other DNA sequences with the same CDR3. The chain uses TRBV7-2 and TRBJ2-7; a weak D match, TRBD2 (5 bases). Germline V gene data show CDR1 as SGHTA and CDR2 as FQGNSA. V dropped 3 bases and J dropped 0 bases, with 9 bases sitting between them. The CDR3 consists of 14 residues. CDR3 in amino acids: CASSFTGSSYEQYF. As DNA, the CDR3 is TGTGCCAGCAGCTTCACGGGAAGCTCCTACGAGCAGTACTTC.

The rearrangement links TRBV6-5 to TRBJ1-3; the D gene is possibly TRBD1 (6 bases). The CDR3 has 15 amino acids. CDR1 and CDR2 (germline): MNHEY, SVGAGI. V lost 6 bases and J 1 base, leaving 13 bases between the germline ends. The DNA of the CDR3 is TGTGCCAGCAGGGTACAGGGTAGTTCTGGAAACACCATATATTTT. Translation gives CASRVQGSSGNTIYF.

This clone was picked up a small number of times. The V gene is TRBV5-1, the J gene TRBJ1-1; TRBD1 might be the D (5 bases). V was clipped by 0 bases and J by 4 bases, with 13 bases between them. This CDR3 is 15 amino acids long. Germline values: CDR1 SGHRS, CDR2 YFSETQ. CDR3 region: CASSLVAGRVTEAFF. CDR3 bases: TGCGCCAGCAGCTTGGTAGCAGGGCGGGTCACTGAAGCTTTCTTT.

As for this clone: The same CDR3 arises from other DNA sequences in this sample as well. CDR3 sequence (DNA): TGCGCCAGCAGCTTGGAGGCAGGAAGCTCCTACGAGCAGTACTTC. Translated: CASSLEAGSSYEQYF. V gene TRBV5-1 combines with J gene TRBJ2-7, with D hard to call. The length of the CDR3 is 15 residues. Germline V gives CDR1 SGHRS, CDR2 YFSETQ. Trimming cost V 0 bases and J 0 bases, with 10 bases left between them.

This clone was recorded a few times. This sequence joins TRBV7-8 and TRBJ1-2; unclear D gene. CDR1 and CDR2 from the germline V gene are SGHVS and FQNEAQ. The CDR3 consists of 14 residues. V was shortened by 0 bases and J by 8 bases, with 13 bases between the two germline ends. CDR3 in amino acids: CASSLAGFTGGYTF. The DNA for the CDR3 is TGTGCCAGCAGCTTAGCTGGGTTCACGGGGGGCTACACCTTC.

The chain has TRBV2 and TRBJ2-7; D may correspond to TRBD1 or TRBD2 (5 bases each). V was trimmed by 8 bases and J by 2 bases, leaving 19 bases between them. This CDR3 is built from 15 residues. Germline CDR1 and CDR2: SNHLY and FYNNEI. The CDR3 is CASRPPRDPPYEQYF. CDR3 bases: TGTGCCAGCCGACCCCCCCGGGACCCACCCTACGAGCAGTACTTC.

With regard to this clone: A far larger clone differs by one base, so this is likely a read error. The sample carries other DNA sequences with the same CDR3. The rearrangement uses TRBV7-2 and TRBJ1-1; weak D call: TRBD1 (6 bases). V was cut by 5 bases and J by 1 base, with 8 bases left in between. CDR1 is SGHTA and CDR2 is FQGNSA in the germline V gene. The CDR3 length is 13 residues. The CDR3 sequence: CASSLGQNTEAFF. CDR3 DNA: TGTGCCAGCAGCCTGGGACAGAACACTGAAGCTTTCTTT. Combining the CDR3 with reference TRBV7-2 and TRBJ1-1 gives the whole variable domain GAGVSQSPSNKVTEKGKDVELRCDPISGHTALYWYRQSLGQGLEFLIYFQGNSAPDKSGLPSDRFSAERTGGSVSTLTIQRTQQEDSAVYLCASSLGQNTEAFFGQGTRLTVV.

The rearrangement joins TRBV25-1 to TRBJ1-1; a possible D gene is TRBD1 (5 bases). V lost 5 bases, J lost 4 bases, and 14 bases lay in between. The length of the CDR3 is 14 residues. Germline loops: CDR1 MGHDK, CDR2 SYGVNS. CDR3 protein: CASSNTRGGTEAFF. DNA for the CDR3: TGTGCCAGCAGTAACACTCGGGGGGGCACTGAAGCTTTCTTT.

The chain is built from TRBV9 and TRBJ2-7, with D perhaps TRBD1 (5 bases). V was cut by 0 bases and J by 2 bases, with 12 bases left in between. From germline, CDR1 is SGDLS and CDR2 YYNGEE. The CDR3 contains 15 residues. The CDR3 here is CASSVAGSGPYEQYF. The CDR3 region has the DNA TGTGCCAGCAGCGTAGCTGGGTCAGGGCCCTACGAGCAGTACTTC.

This rearrangement joins TRBV7-6 to TRBJ2-5; no clear D. Trimming shortened V by 5 bases and J by 4 bases, and 14 bases separated the two germline ends. From germline, CDR1 is SGHVS and CDR2 FNYEAQ. The CDR3 contains 14 residues. CDR3 protein: CASSAPTTRETQYF. In DNA, the CDR3 is TGTGCCAGCAGCGCACCGACCACGCGAGAGACCCAGTACTTC.

The V call is TRBV6-6, the J call TRBJ1-2; D unresolved. Per the germline V gene, CDR1 is MNHNY and CDR2 is SVGAGI (reference sequence). Trimming stripped 6 bases from V and 6 bases from J, with 14 bases between. This CDR3 spans 13 amino acids. The CDR3 DNA reads as TGTGCCAGCAGATATCCGGGGAGGCATGGCTACACCTTC. Protein product: CASRYPGRHGYTF.

The J gene is TRBJ2-5, the V gene TRBV2, with D uncertain. Germline CDR1 and CDR2: SNHLY and FYNNEI. V dropped 0 bases and J dropped 4 bases, with 9 bases sitting between them. This CDR3 contains 14 residues. The CDR3 sequence: CASSEARWLETQYF. Here the CDR3 DNA reads TGTGCCAGCAGTGAAGCGAGGTGGTTAGAGACCCAGTACTTC.

CDR3 protein: CASSLLTGHQGEQYF. The CDR3 nucleotides read TGTGCCAGCAGTTTGCTGACTGGACACCAGGGCGAGCAGTACTTC. The rearrangement uses TRBV27 and TRBJ2-7; D is perhaps TRBD1 (5 bases). Trimming removed 3 bases from V and 6 bases from J, with 18 bases in between. This CDR3 has 15 residues. The germline V gene encodes CDR1 MNHEY and CDR2 SMNVEV (reference sequence).

V is TRBV5-4 and J is TRBJ2-7, with D possibly TRBD1 on 6 matching bases. The CDR3 sequence is 14 residues long. Germline V lookup: CDR1 SGHNT, CDR2 YYREEE (reference sequence). Trimming took 1 base from V and 5 from J, leaving 13 bases between them. The CDR3 is CASSLMGRGDEQYF. In DNA, the CDR3 is TGTGCCAGCAGCTTGATGGGCAGGGGCGACGAGCAGTACTTC. Looking up the rest from reference TRBV5-4 and TRBJ2-7 gives the full variable domain: ETGVTQSPTHLIKTRGQQVTLRCSSQSGHNTVSWYQQALGQGPQFIFQYYREEENGRGNFPPRFSGLQFPNYSSELNVNALELDDSALYLCASSLMGRGDEQYFGPGTRLTVT.

In its sample, this clone was seen a few times. V and J are TRBV7-2 and TRBJ2-5, with 9 positions matching TRBD2. The V segment lost 1 base and the J segment 3 bases; nucleotides outside the gene matches: 9. Germline CDR1 reads SGHTA; CDR2 reads FQGNSA. The CDR3 covers 17 residues. The CDR3 region is CASSLGVRQRGEETQYF. DNA for the CDR3: TGTGCCAGCAGCTTAGGTGTCCGGCAGCGGGGGGAAGAGACCCAGTACTTC.

The J gene is TRBJ2-7, the V gene TRBV6-1; D may be TRBD1 (6 bases). Looked up from germline, CDR1 is MNHNS and CDR2 is SASEGT. This CDR3 is 15 amino acids long. The V end lost 6 bases, the J end lost 4 bases, and 19 bases lay between the germline ends. The chain's CDR3 is CASRAAGVLSYEQYF. The CDR3 nucleotides are TGTGCCAGCAGGGCAGCAGGGGTGCTGAGTTACGAGCAGTACTTC.

The V call is TRBV5-1, the J call TRBJ1-3; the D is unclear. Trimming left V 2 bases short and J 0 bases short, with 15 bases between. This CDR3 is built from 17 residues. In germline, CDR1 is SGHRS, CDR2 YFSETQ. As DNA, the CDR3 is TGCGCCAGCAGCTTCGGTATGACTCGTGCCTCTGGAAACACCATATATTTT. The encoded protein is CASSFGMTRASGNTIYF.

This sequence joins TRBV18 and TRBJ2-1, with 9 bases lining up with TRBD2. V shed 0 bases and J 2 bases; nucleotides not matched to a gene: 2. The CDR3 consists of 16 residues. Germline V gene data show CDR1 as KGHSH and CDR2 as LQKENI. The CDR3 region is CASSPPSGRTYNEQFF. CDR3 DNA: TGTGCCAGCTCACCACCCAGCGGGAGGACCTACAATGAGCAGTTCTTC.

The chain uses TRBV16 and TRBJ1-6, with D possibly TRBD1 on 6 matching bases. Per the germline V gene, CDR1 is KGHSY and CDR2 is FQNENV. Trimming pared 3 bases from V and 0 bases from J, leaving 9 bases between. CDR3 length equals 16 residues. Here the CDR3 DNA reads TGTGCCAGCAGCCAGTCACAGGGCTCCTATAATTCACCCCTCCACTTT. Translating gives CASSQSQGSYNSPLHF.

The chain carries TRBV2 and TRBJ1-6; D is ambiguous. Germline loops: CDR1 SNHLY, CDR2 FYNNEI. CDR3 length equals 15 residues. V was clipped by 3 bases and J by 6 bases, with 12 bases between them. The CDR3: CASSDRGHLNSPLHF. CDR3 nucleotides: TGTGCCAGCAGTGACCGGGGTCACCTTAATTCACCCCTCCACTTT.

The gene calls are TRBV7-9 and TRBJ1-3; a possible D gene is TRBD1 (5 bases). Germline CDR1 reads SEHNR; CDR2 reads FQNEAQ (reference sequence). The CDR3 covers 13 residues. V was pared by 8 bases and J by 2 bases, with 10 bases between. CDR3 nucleotide sequence: TGTGCCAGCTTGGGGGGAACTGGAAACACCATATATTTT. Amino acid sequence: CASLGGTGNTIYF.

As concerns this clone: Since a much larger clone is just one base distant, this may be a read error. This chain uses TRBV27 with TRBJ1-1; D uncertain. CDR1 MNHEY and CDR2 SMNVEV come from the germline V gene (reference sequence). The length of the CDR3 is 13 residues. Trimming shortened V by 3 bases and J by 2 bases, and 7 bases separated the two germline ends. The CDR3 DNA is TGTGCCAGCAGTTTTAGGGATAACACTGAAGCTTTCTTT. This translates into CASSFRDNTEAFF.

The chain carries TRBV6-6 and TRBJ2-7; 7 bases are shared with TRBD1. Germline CDR1 MNHNY, CDR2 SVGAGI (reference sequence). With 5 bases clipped from V and 2 bases from J, the junction kept 6 bases outside the gene matches. The CDR3 extends over 14 amino acids. CDR3 region: CASSTRDSTYEQYF. Here the CDR3 DNA reads TGTGCCAGCAGTACCCGGGACAGTACCTACGAGCAGTACTTC.

The chain links TRBV5-1 to TRBJ2-2, with D tentatively TRBD1 or TRBD2 (5 bases each). Germline-derived CDR1 and CDR2 are SGHRS and YFSETQ. V lost 4 bases and J 5 bases, leaving 18 bases between the germline ends. There are 16 residues in the CDR3. The CDR3 is CASSPGARDFTGELFF. In nucleotides, the CDR3 is TGCGCCAGCAGCCCCGGGGCTAGAGATTTTACCGGGGAGCTGTTTTTT.

This clone has more than one count but fewer than ten. The chain employs TRBV27 and TRBJ2-7; possibly TRBD1 for D (5 bases). Germline V gene sequence: CDR1 MNHEY, CDR2 SMNVEV (reference sequence). The CDR3 consists of 15 residues. V lost 6 bases to trimming and J lost 2 bases, with 17 bases between them. CDR3 coding DNA: TGTGCCAGCAGCTCCCCCTCCAGGGATCCCTACGAGCAGTACTTC. Translation gives CASSSPSRDPYEQYF.

This clone was counted ten times or more. The rearrangement joins TRBV2 to TRBJ1-6; 9 nucleotides agree with TRBD1. V lost 6 bases to trimming and J lost 9 bases; unmatched junction nucleotides: 6. CDR3 length: 14 residues. Germline assignment: CDR1 SNHLY and CDR2 FYNNEI. CDR3 protein: CASRGQGIPSPLHF. The CDR3 DNA sequence: TGTGCCAGCAGAGGACAGGGGATACCTTCACCCCTCCACTTT. The whole variable domain, remainder taken from reference TRBV2 and TRBJ1-6, is EPEVTQTPSHQVTQMGQEVILRCVPISNHLYFYWYRQILGQKVEFLVSFYNNEISEKSEIFDDQFSVERPDGSNFTLKIRSTKLEDSAMYFCASRGQGIPSPLHFGNGTRLTVT.

The genes are TRBV28 and TRBJ2-1; no clear D gene. V shed 4 bases and J shed 4 bases, with 11 bases lying between them. This CDR3 region has 14 residues. Germline lookup yields CDR1 MDHEN and CDR2 SYDVKM. CDR3: CASSSIDGYNEQFF. The DNA of the CDR3 is TGTGCCAGCAGTTCGATAGACGGTTACAATGAGCAGTTCTTC.

The chain links TRBV5-6 to TRBJ1-1; 9 bases line up with TRBD1. Trimming cost V 4 bases and J 5 bases; bases outside gene matches: 9. The CDR3 loop spans 15 amino acids. The germline V gene encodes CDR1 SGHDT and CDR2 YYEEEE. The CDR3 DNA reads TGTGCCAGCAGCCCTGGACAGGGGATTTGGACTGAAGCTTTCTTT. Translation: CASSPGQGIWTEAFF.